This TCR beta chain is drawn from a study of radiation and T cells in renal cell carcinoma. Findings of the study overall: In nephrectomy-only tumors, top 100 clonotypes averaged around 40%, versus 54% irradiated.

This clone was observed once. Its antigen is currently unknown. Treatment reported: treatment-naive control, cytoreductive nephrectomy. Control tumors came from treatment-naive patients without prior radiation. The tumor was a clear cell renal cell carcinoma. The table came from immunoSEQ multiplex PCR; TCRdb's copy has only in-frame clones and leaves some out. The sample gives roughly 12,000 clones, approximately 68% of which show up once; over 15% is in the top ten. With 4 bases removed from V and 5 bases from J, the gap between germline ends came to 8 bases. Germline CDR1 and CDR2: WSHSY and SAAADI. This CDR3 spans 12 amino acids.

This TCR came from a woman older than 75 with renal cell carcinoma. Sequences were derived from tumor tissue, sampled from a patient whose treatment was nephrectomy without radiotherapy. The chain links TRBV10-2 to TRBJ2-5; either TRBD1 or TRBD2 may supply D (5 bases each). CDR3 amino acids: CASSVEGETQYF. CDR3 sequence (DNA): TGCGCCAGCAGTGTAGAGGGGGAGACCCAGTACTTC.